One sample yielded the 27 T cell receptor beta chains listed below, sequenced in a study of spatial heterogeneity in lung cancer. Stated time point: sample taken at primary tumor resection. Whole RNA, which was extracted from tumor, nontumor lung tissue or frozen PBMC, was sequenced without any cell sorting. MiXCR, run by TCRdb on the 5' RACE reads, gives a single entry per CDR3 protein. The repertoire includes about 3,800 distinct CDR3 sequences, 8.4% of them detected once, and just under 60% sits in the top ten. Sequences were derived from PBMCs, sampled at surgery. Receptors originate from a female donor with early-stage non-small cell lung cancer.

This clonotype ranks as medium-sized. The V call is TRBV7-9, the J call TRBJ1-1; D call uncertain. CDR1 is SEHNR and CDR2 is FQNEAQ in the germline V gene (reference sequence). V was cut by 1 base and J by 0 bases, with 12 bases left in between. The CDR3 contains 16 residues. The CDR3 DNA sequence: TGTGCCAGCAGCTTAGGACCCCTGGCGGTGAACACTGAAGCTTTCTTT. Translating gives CASSLGPLAVNTEAFF.

This clonotype was found a few times. The chain is built from TRBV11-1 and TRBJ2-1; no firm D call. This CDR3 is 16 amino acids long. V lost 5 bases, J lost 9 bases, and 23 bases lay in between. Germline CDR1 is SGHAT and CDR2 is FQDESV (reference sequence). In DNA, the CDR3 is TGTGCCAGCAGCGCCCGCCTGGCGGACCCGCCTACTGAGCAGTTCTTC. Translated: CASSARLADPPTEQFF.

V usage is TRBV5-1 and J usage is TRBJ2-4; a weak D match, TRBD1 (5 bases). From germline, CDR1 is SGHRS and CDR2 YFSETQ. CDR3 length equals 14 residues. The V and J ends lost 4 bases and 0 bases respectively, with 8 bases between them. The CDR3 protein is CASSLDRAKNIQYF. The CDR3 nucleotides read TGCGCCAGCAGCCTCGACAGAGCCAAAAACATTCAGTACTTC.

This clonotype is labeled medium-sized. The V gene is TRBV6-2 or TRBV6-3, the J gene TRBJ1-1; no definite D call. The V gene lost 2 bases and the J gene lost 4 bases, with 14 bases spanning the gap. Germline CDR1 MNHEY, CDR2 SVGEGT. The length of the CDR3 is 15 residues. The CDR3 sequence: CASSYDAGAGTEAFF. The CDR3 coding sequence is TGTGCCAGCAGTTACGACGCGGGCGCGGGCACTGAAGCTTTCTTT.

This clonotype was picked up many times. The chain carries TRBV6-2 or TRBV6-3 and TRBJ2-7; the D call may be TRBD1 or TRBD2 (5 bases each). The CDR3 is 15 residues long. Trimming stripped 2 bases from V and 5 bases from J, with 16 bases between. The germline CDR1 and CDR2 sequences are MNHEY and SVGEGT. DNA for the CDR3: TGTGCCAGCAGTTACGGGTCCCTGGGGGTCGACGAGCAGTACTTC. This gives the protein CASSYGSLGVDEQYF.

This clonotype was counted ten times or more. The V call is TRBV13, the J call TRBJ2-5; D may match TRBD1 or TRBD2 (6 bases each). The V end lost 0 bases, the J end lost 6 bases, and 11 bases lay between the germline ends. Germline CDR1 PRHDT, CDR2 FYEKMQ (reference sequence). The CDR3 consists of 14 residues. The CDR3 DNA sequence: TGTGCCAGCAGCTTAGGCCCCCGGGGGCAGACCCAGTACTTC. This codes for CASSLGPRGQTQYF.

At least ten counts were recorded for this clonotype. This chain connects TRBV7-2 to TRBJ2-2; TRBD1 is a possible D gene (6 bases). This CDR3 contains 16 residues. Germline V lookup: CDR1 SGHTA, CDR2 FQGNSA. V was clipped by 4 bases and J by 0 bases, with 12 bases between them. DNA for the CDR3: TGTGCCAGCAGCTCCACAGGGAGAGCGAACACCGGGGAGCTGTTTTTT. Amino acids: CASSSTGRANTGELFF.

This clonotype was seen many times. This chain uses TRBV7-3 with TRBJ2-5, with D possibly being TRBD1 or TRBD2 (5 bases each). The CDR3 has 15 residues. The germline V gene has CDR1 SGHTA and CDR2 FQGTGA. Trimming removed 3 bases at V and 2 bases at J, with 13 bases between. This CDR3 is CASSFDGGSQETQYF. The DNA of the CDR3 is TGTGCCAGCAGCTTTGATGGGGGTTCACAAGAGACCCAGTACTTC.

This clonotype was counted at least ten times. Written as DNA, the CDR3 is TGTGCCAGCAGCTTAGGTTCTTACGAGCAGTACTTC. The encoded protein is CASSLGSYEQYF. V and J are TRBV7-2 and TRBJ2-7; D not resolved. Germline lookup yields CDR1 SGHTA and CDR2 FQGNSA. V was pared by 1 base and J by 4 bases, with 5 bases between. This CDR3 has 12 residues.

This clonotype appeared many times. The CDR3 DNA reads TGTGCCAGCAGCCGTCTGGGAGGCCCCAATGAGCAGTTCTTC. This encodes CASSRLGGPNEQFF. The chain uses TRBV3-1 and TRBJ2-1; tentatively, D is TRBD2 (6 bases). Germline V gene data show CDR1 as LGHDT and CDR2 as YNNKEL (reference sequence). CDR3 size: 14 residues. Trimming took 4 bases from V and 6 from J, leaving 13 bases between them.

This clonotype is termed medium-sized. This rearrangement joins TRBV2 to TRBJ2-3; TRBD2 aligns across 8 bases. V lost 1 base, J lost 3 bases, and 3 bases stayed unmatched. This CDR3 spans 15 amino acids. Looked up from germline, CDR1 is SNHLY and CDR2 is FYNNEI. CDR3 bases: TGTGCCAGCAGTGAAGGGACTAGCTCTACAGATACGCAGTATTTT. It translates to CASSEGTSSTDTQYF.

By proportion, this clonotype is medium-sized. The V gene is TRBV19, the J gene TRBJ1-5, with 9 bases matching TRBD1. Germline-derived CDR1 and CDR2 are LNHDA and SQIVND (reference sequence). This CDR3 region has 15 residues. V shed 5 bases and J 2 bases; nucleotides not matched to a gene: 4. CDR3 sequence (DNA): TGTGCCAGTAGTCCGGGACAGGGTCGCAATCAGCCCCAGCATTTT. Translated: CASSPGQGRNQPQHF. Looking up the rest from reference TRBV19 and TRBJ1-5 gives the full variable domain: DGGITQSPKYLFRKEGQNVTLSCEQNLNHDAMYWYRQDPGQGLRLIYYSQIVNDFQKGDIAEGYSVSREKKESFPLTVTSAQKNPTAFYLCASSPGQGRNQPQHFGDGTRLSIL.

At least ten counts were recorded for this clonotype. This chain links TRBV20-1 with TRBJ2-7; D may be TRBD2 (6 bases). The CDR3 totals 15 residues. V lost 6 bases and J lost 0, with 18 bases in between. Germline V CDR1 and CDR2: DFQATT, SNEGSKA (reference sequence). The CDR3 sequence is CSAQGGGLNSYEQYF. The DNA for the CDR3 is TGCAGTGCGCAGGGAGGCGGCCTGAACTCCTACGAGCAGTACTTC.

There are many counts of this clonotype. The rearrangement uses TRBV7-8 and TRBJ2-3; the D gene is possibly TRBD1 (5 bases). The CDR3 extends over 14 amino acids. Germline V gene sequence: CDR1 SGHVS, CDR2 FQNEAQ. Between the trimmed V and J ends, which lost 9 bases and 2 bases, there was a span of 15 bases. The CDR3 DNA follows: TGTGCCAGTATATTAGGGGTTACCACAGATACGCAGTATTTT. Encoded protein: CASILGVTTDTQYF.

This clonotype was observed a few times. The V gene is TRBV7-9, the J gene TRBJ2-5; a possible D gene is TRBD2 (6 bases). V lost 1 base and J lost 0, with 15 bases in between. The CDR3 runs to 17 residues. CDR1 is SEHNR, CDR2 FQNEAQ, per germline (reference sequence). The CDR3 spells CASSLGTAPSDQETQYF. For the CDR3, the DNA is TGTGCCAGCAGCTTAGGGACCGCACCTAGCGACCAAGAGACCCAGTACTTC.

About this clonotype: A read error may be the cause here, since a much bigger clone is one base away. This chain links TRBV7-9 with TRBJ1-4; D unresolved. Per germline, CDR1 SEHNR and CDR2 FQNEAQ (reference sequence). CDR3 length: 15 residues. CDR3 nucleotides: TGTGCCAGCAGCAAGCAGTCAGCCCTGGGTGAAATACTGTTTTTT. It specifies CASSKQSALGEILFF.

This clonotype was picked up many times. The chain carries TRBV5-1 and TRBJ2-5, with D perhaps matching TRBD1 or TRBD2 (6 bases each). V was shortened by 5 bases and J by 5 bases, with 10 bases between the two germline ends. CDR3 length: 12 residues. Germline-derived CDR1 and CDR2 are SGHRS and YFSETQ. Here the CDR3 reads CASSTGRETQYF. In nucleotides, the CDR3 is TGCGCCAGCAGTACAGGGAGGGAGACCCAGTACTTC.

This clonotype came up many times. This rearrangement joins TRBV23-1 to TRBJ1-3; 9 bases are a match to TRBD1. TRBV23-1 is an open reading frame, and its role is uncertain. Trimming took 3 bases from V and 4 from J; bases not matched to a gene: 4. CDR3 length: 15 amino acids. CDR3 sequence: CASSHPGQGGNTIYF. CDR3 DNA: TGCGCCAGCAGTCACCCGGGACAGGGAGGAAACACCATATATTTT.

This clonotype was observed many times. The V gene is TRBV4-1, the J gene TRBJ2-1; D possibly corresponds to TRBD2 (5 bases). V lost 0 bases, J lost 3 bases, and 9 bases lay in between. The V gene's germline CDR1 is MGHRA and CDR2 YSYEKL. CDR3 length equals 15 residues. The CDR3 is CASSQERAVYNEQFF. The CDR3 DNA is TGCGCCAGCAGCCAAGAGCGAGCGGTCTACAATGAGCAGTTCTTC.

This clonotype is labeled as medium-sized. This chain links TRBV19 with TRBJ1-6; maybe TRBD1 (6 bases). CDR3 size: 14 residues. Germline V CDR1 and CDR2: LNHDA, SQIVND (reference sequence). The V and J ends lost 3 bases and 8 bases respectively, with 11 bases between them. The CDR3 DNA sequence: TGTGCCAGTAGTATGTGGGACACCTATTCACCCCTCCACTTT. This translates into CASSMWDTYSPLHF.

Many counts were recorded for this clonotype. The J gene is TRBJ1-2, the V gene TRBV20-1; TRBD1 agrees at 7 bases. The V gene's germline CDR1 is DFQATT and CDR2 SNEGSKA (reference sequence). With V trimmed by 5 bases and J by 8 bases, 11 bases remained unmatched. The CDR3 runs to 13 residues. The CDR3 loop is CSALGDRERGYTF. CDR3 nucleotide sequence: TGCAGTGCTCTTGGCGACAGGGAGCGGGGCTACACCTTC.

By frequency in the sample, this clonotype is medium-sized (0.01 to 0.1%). The genes are TRBV7-3 and TRBJ1-1; D uncertain. The CDR3 has 13 amino acids. CDR1 is SGHTA and CDR2 is FQGTGA in the germline V gene. Trimming removed 2 bases from V and 0 bases from J, with 4 bases in between. CDR3 sequence: CASSLDMNTEAFF. The CDR3 DNA reads as TGTGCCAGCAGCTTAGATATGAACACTGAAGCTTTCTTT.

This clonotype is medium-sized by share. The V call is TRBV19, the J call TRBJ1-6; D is perhaps TRBD1 (6 bases). Trimming removed 3 bases at V and 0 bases at J, with 21 bases between. The CDR3 runs to 20 residues. In germline, CDR1 is LNHDA, CDR2 SQIVND (reference sequence). The chain's CDR3 is CASSMLRGMGQSSYNSPLHF. CDR3 DNA sequence: TGTGCCAGTAGTATGCTGCGGGGTATGGGACAAAGCTCCTATAATTCACCCCTCCACTTT.

This clonotype was seen many times. This rearrangement joins TRBV7-8 to TRBJ1-2; D is unclear. V lost 5 bases and J 2 bases, leaving 9 bases between the germline ends. The germline V gene has CDR1 SGHVS and CDR2 FQNEAQ. The CDR3 is 13 residues long. CDR3 loop: CASSLETNYGYTF. In DNA, the CDR3 is TGTGCCAGCAGCCTGGAGACAAACTATGGCTACACCTTC.

There are a few counts of this clonotype. The chain uses TRBV14 and TRBJ2-5; D may be TRBD1 (6 bases). Trimming took 3 bases from V and 5 from J, leaving 22 bases between them. The CDR3 consists of 17 residues. Germline V lookup: CDR1 SGHDN, CDR2 FVKESK. CDR3 nucleotide sequence: TGTGCCAGCAGCCAGGACGTCGGAGGACAGCGTTTGGAGACCCAGTACTTC. It codes for CASSQDVGGQRLETQYF.

In its sample, this clonotype ranks as medium-sized. The chain joins TRBV4-2 to TRBJ2-1, with TRBD1 matching 7 bases. The CDR3 loop spans 15 amino acids. J lost 3 bases, V lost 5 bases, and 7 bases had no gene match. The germline gives CDR1 LGHNA, CDR2 YNFKEQ. In DNA form, the CDR3 reads TGTGCCAGCAGCTCCGACAGGGCGGTCTACAATGAGCAGTTCTTC. Its protein is CASSSDRAVYNEQFF.

The sample holds many counts of this clonotype. For the CDR3, the DNA is TGCGCCAGCAGCCAAGAATTGGGGAAACTGTTTTTT. Amino acid sequence: CASSQELGKLFF. The gene calls are TRBV4-3 and TRBJ1-4; D is undetermined. The CDR3 length is 12 residues. Germline V lookup: CDR1 LGHNA, CDR2 YSLEER. With 0 bases removed from V and 11 bases from J, the gap between germline ends came to 7 bases.